This TCR beta chain was sequenced in a study of blood T cell repertoires in COVID-19. For the study at large: From T cells, B-cell-depleted T cells, or PBMCs came the material, which was cDNA or gDNA.

Participants, about 18 to 90 years old, spanned fewer than 25 US areas. Cohorts were based on clinical histories the participants reported. The CDR3 runs 11 residues. Trimming took 5 bases from V and 11 from J, leaving 12 bases between them. As for this clone: Other DNA sequences within the sample encode an identical CDR3.

TCRdb's table, derived via immunoSEQ multiplex PCR, lists solely in-frame clones and lacks some. The data show under 500,000 clones, roughly 85% seen once. The clonotype comes from a woman younger than 35 with acute COVID-19. The chain uses TRBV12-3 or TRBV12-4 and TRBJ1-1, with a possible D match to TRBD1 (5 bases). The specimen sequenced was PBMCs or T cells enriched from blood (not recorded which). In DNA form, the CDR3 reads TGTGCCAGCAGTCTATCGGGGGAGGCTTTCTTT. Amino acids: CASSLSGEAFF.